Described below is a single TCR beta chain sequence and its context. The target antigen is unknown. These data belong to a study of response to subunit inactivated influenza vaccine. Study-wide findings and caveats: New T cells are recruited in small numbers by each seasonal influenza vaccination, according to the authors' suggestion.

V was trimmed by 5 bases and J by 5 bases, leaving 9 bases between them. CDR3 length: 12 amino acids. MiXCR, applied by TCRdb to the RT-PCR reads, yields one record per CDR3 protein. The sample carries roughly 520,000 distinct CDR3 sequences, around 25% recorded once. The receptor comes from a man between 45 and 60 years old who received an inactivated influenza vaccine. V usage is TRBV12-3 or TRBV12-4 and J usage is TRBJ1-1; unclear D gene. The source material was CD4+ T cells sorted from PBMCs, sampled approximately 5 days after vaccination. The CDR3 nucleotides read TGTGCCAGCAGTCGGTGGGAGACTGAAGCTTTCTTT. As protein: CASSRWETEAFF.